Following are 25 T cell receptor beta chains from one sample sequenced in a study of T cell responses to AZD1222 COVID-19 vaccine. The assay was immunoSEQ multiplex PCR, and TCRdb's table has in-frame clones only and misses some. The sample lists roughly 120,000 clones; about 88% were seen once. The specimen was peripheral blood, collected on day 0 of AZD1222 vaccination. These receptors all stem from an adult in good health.

V usage is TRBV5-1 and J usage is TRBJ1-1, with D hard to call. Deletions cut 2 bases from V and 2 bases from J, with 7 bases between. Per germline, CDR1 SGHRS and CDR2 YFSETQ. There are 13 residues in the CDR3. CDR3 in DNA: TGCGCCAGCAGCTTAAAAATAAACACTGAAGCTTTCTTT. Its translation is CASSLKINTEAFF.

The chain employs TRBV18 and TRBJ1-5; D is uncertain. Germline loops: CDR1 KGHSH, CDR2 LQKENI. V was shortened by 3 bases and J by 5 bases, with 8 bases between the two germline ends. The CDR3 is made up of 13 amino acids. CDR3 amino acids: CASSPANDQPQHF. DNA for the CDR3: TGTGCCAGCTCACCGGCCAATGATCAGCCCCAGCATTTT.

The sample holds one count of this clone. The CDR3 DNA follows: TGTGCCAGTAGTTTGGGGCCGGCGAACTATGGCTACACCTTC. This gives the protein CASSLGPANYGYTF. V gene TRBV19 combines with J gene TRBJ1-2; weak D call: TRBD1 (5 bases). V lost 5 bases and J 2 bases, leaving 12 bases between the germline ends. Germline V CDR1 and CDR2: LNHDA, SQIVND (reference sequence). The CDR3 runs 14 residues.

The rearrangement joins TRBV30 to TRBJ1-4; TRBD1 agrees at 8 bases. Germline V CDR1 and CDR2: GTSNPN, SVGIG (reference sequence). The CDR3 contains 14 residues. V shed 7 bases and J 4 bases; nucleotides not matched to a gene: 8. DNA of the CDR3: TGTGCCTCAAATTCGGGACAGGTTAATGAAAAACTGTTTTTT. Protein product: CASNSGQVNEKLFF. Full variable domain (missing parts from reference TRBV30 and TRBJ1-4): SQTIHQWPATLVQPVGSPLSLECTVEGTSNPNLYWYRQAAGRGLQLLFYSVGIGQISSEVPQNLSASRPQDRQFILSSKKLLLSDSGFYLCASNSGQVNEKLFFGSGTQLSVL.

The CDR3 DNA is TGTGCCAGCAGCCAAACCACAGGGGGAACTGAAGCTTTCTTT. The encoded protein is CASSQTTGGTEAFF. The V call is TRBV4-2, the J call TRBJ1-1, with 8 bases aligning to TRBD1. Looked up from germline, CDR1 is LGHNA and CDR2 is YNFKEQ. J lost 5 bases, V lost 2 bases, and 4 bases had no gene match. The CDR3 runs to 14 residues.

This clone showed up just a few times. The chain joins TRBV5-1 to TRBJ2-1, with 8 bases lining up with TRBD2. Germline V lookup: CDR1 SGHRS, CDR2 YFSETQ. Trimming removed 2 bases from V and 1 base from J; junction bases left unmatched: 8. The length of the CDR3 is 17 residues. The CDR3 DNA sequence: TGCGCCAGCAGCTTCGGGACTAGATCATCGTCCTACAATGAGCAGTTCTTC. Its protein product is CASSFGTRSSSYNEQFF.

The rearrangement uses TRBV5-4 and TRBJ1-2, with D unclear. The CDR3 is made up of 12 amino acids. Germline CDR1 reads SGHNT; CDR2 reads YYREEE (reference sequence). Trimming removed 4 bases from V and 7 bases from J, with 11 bases in between. In nucleotides, the CDR3 is TGTGCCAGCAGCCGAGACACGTTTGGCTACACCTTC. Amino acid sequence: CASSRDTFGYTF.

This chain uses TRBV15 with TRBJ2-1, with 14 bases aligning to TRBD2. Germline CDR1 reads LNHNV; CDR2 reads YYDKDF (reference sequence). The CDR3 is made up of 15 amino acids. Losses at the gene ends were 1 base for V and 9 bases for J; bases not matched to a gene: 2. The CDR3 here is CATSRVTSGGGEQFF. The CDR3 nucleotides read TGTGCCACCAGCAGAGTGACTAGCGGGGGGGGTGAGCAGTTCTTC. Filled out from reference TRBV15 and TRBJ2-1, the complete variable domain reads DAMVIQNPRYQVTQFGKPVTLSCSQTLNHNVMYWYQQKSSQAPKLLFHYYDKDFNNEADTPDNFQSRRPNTSFCFLDIRSPGLGDTAMYLCATSRVTSGGGEQFFGPGTRLTVL.

This clone was found a few times. This rearrangement joins TRBV28 to TRBJ1-2, with TRBD1 identical over 9 bases. CDR3 size: 16 residues. Germline V CDR1 and CDR2: MDHEN, SYDVKM. The V segment lost 6 bases and the J segment 7 bases; nucleotides outside the gene matches: 15. CDR3 region: CASSPEGQGWVGGYTF. In nucleotides, the CDR3 is TGTGCCAGCAGCCCCGAGGGACAGGGCTGGGTCGGTGGCTACACCTTC.

The chain joins TRBV5-1 to TRBJ1-4, with D tentatively TRBD1 (6 bases). Trimming cost V 3 bases and J 8 bases, with 14 bases left between them. In germline, CDR1 is SGHRS, CDR2 YFSETQ. The CDR3 extends over 14 amino acids. CDR3 residues: CASSSGQLGEKLFF. The CDR3 DNA follows: TGCGCCAGCAGCTCCGGACAGTTGGGAGAAAAACTGTTTTTT.

As concerns this clone: Within the sample, other DNA sequences also encode this same CDR3. This chain links TRBV4-2 with TRBJ2-5; tentatively, D is TRBD2 (6 bases). V lost 4 bases, J lost 5 bases, and 23 bases lay in between. CDR3 size: 17 residues. Germline values: CDR1 LGHNA, CDR2 YNFKEQ. CDR3 region: CASSPVGLGRGGETQYF. Written as DNA, the CDR3 is TGTGCCAGCAGCCCCGTCGGGTTAGGGCGGGGCGGGGAGACCCAGTACTTC.

The gene calls are TRBV5-1 and TRBJ2-1; 9 bases map to TRBD2. CDR1 SGHRS and CDR2 YFSETQ come from the germline V gene. The CDR3 consists of 16 residues. Trimming at V came to 3 bases and at J to 1 base, leaving 5 bases not matched to a gene. In nucleotides, the CDR3 is TGCGCCAGCAGCTGGGGGCTAGCGGGGTCCTACAATGAGCAGTTCTTC. Encoded protein: CASSWGLAGSYNEQFF.

This chain uses TRBV5-1 with TRBJ2-1; the match to TRBD2 covers 7 bases. V shed 0 bases, J shed 8 bases, and the junction held 11 bases outside the gene matches. From germline, CDR1 is SGHRS and CDR2 YFSETQ. The CDR3 loop spans 16 amino acids. CDR3 loop: CASSLDWLAAGDEQFF. The CDR3 DNA follows: TGCGCCAGCAGCTTGGATTGGCTAGCGGCGGGAGATGAGCAGTTCTTC.

The chain joins TRBV7-2 to TRBJ1-4; maybe TRBD1 (5 bases). Germline lookup yields CDR1 SGHTA and CDR2 FQGNSA. With 5 bases removed from V and 4 bases from J, the gap between germline ends came to 8 bases. The CDR3 is 13 residues long. The CDR3 nucleotides read TGTGCCAGCAGCCGACAGCTTAATGAAAAACTGTTTTTT. It yields the protein CASSRQLNEKLFF.

Here the CDR3 reads CASSLTRAGQDYEQYF. The CDR3 region has the DNA TGTGCCAGCAGCCTTACGAGGGCAGGCCAAGATTACGAGCAGTACTTC. This rearrangement joins TRBV14 to TRBJ2-7, with D perhaps TRBD2 (5 bases). The V end was cut by 4 bases, the J end by 4 bases, with 20 bases between. From germline, CDR1 is SGHDN and CDR2 FVKESK. The CDR3 length is 16 residues.

This chain uses TRBV9 with TRBJ2-1; tentative D call: TRBD2 (6 bases). CDR3 size: 16 residues. V was shortened by 4 bases and J by 1 base, with 15 bases between the two germline ends. Germline CDR1 is SGDLS and CDR2 is YYNGEE. In DNA form, the CDR3 reads TGTGCCAGCAGCTTACTAGGTAGCGGATCCTACAATGAGCAGTTCTTC. The encoded protein is CASSLLGSGSYNEQFF. The full variable domain, completed using reference TRBV9 and TRBJ2-1, is DSGVTQTPKHLITATGQRVTLRCSPRSGDLSVYWYQQSLDQGLQFLIQYYNGEERAKGNILERFSAQQFPDLHSELNLSSLELGDSALYFCASSLLGSGSYNEQFFGPGTRLTVL.

The J gene is TRBJ2-1, the V gene TRBV9; D gene unclear. The CDR3 length is 13 residues. Germline lookup yields CDR1 SGDLS and CDR2 YYNGEE. V lost 4 bases to trimming and J lost 5 bases, with 10 bases between them. Here the CDR3 DNA reads TGTGCCAGCAGCCCCGGTGGACACAATGAGCAGTTCTTC. This codes for CASSPGGHNEQFF.

The J gene is TRBJ2-4, the V gene TRBV6-2 or TRBV6-3; D gene unclear. CDR3 length: 14 residues. Germline lookup yields CDR1 MNHEY and CDR2 SVGEGT. V was cut by 4 bases and J by 6 bases, with 13 bases left in between. CDR3 amino acids: CASSFSALGNIQYF. CDR3 coding DNA: TGTGCCAGCAGTTTTTCGGCCTTAGGAAACATTCAGTACTTC.

This clone has only a few counts. The CDR3 region is CASSPPGQGPYGYTF. The CDR3 DNA sequence: TGTGCCAGCTCACCCCCGGGACAGGGTCCCTATGGCTACACCTTC. The chain carries TRBV18 and TRBJ1-2; 9 nucleotides match TRBD1. The CDR3 sequence is 15 residues long. Germline loops: CDR1 KGHSH, CDR2 LQKENI. J was trimmed by 4 bases and V by 3 bases; bases with no gene match: 6.

The CDR3: CASQVGGHGETQYF. CDR3 DNA: TGTGCCAGCCAAGTAGGGGGGCACGGGGAGACCCAGTACTTC. This rearrangement joins TRBV21-1 to TRBJ2-5. TRBV21-1 is described as a pseudogene. The CDR3 runs 14 residues.

This chain links TRBV5-4 with TRBJ1-3; 10 bases map to TRBD1. The CDR3 is 17 residues long. After removal of 4 bases from V and 3 bases from J, the junction contained 10 bases not matched to a gene. Germline CDR1 reads SGHNT; CDR2 reads YYREEE (reference sequence). CDR3 DNA sequence: TGTGCCAGCAGCCATCGCCCCGGGACAGGGGTTGGAAACACCATATATTTT. Amino acids: CASSHRPGTGVGNTIYF.

This chain uses TRBV7-9 with TRBJ1-2; a possible D gene is TRBD1 (5 bases). CDR3 size: 14 residues. The V end was cut by 1 base, the J end by 7 bases, with 13 bases between. The germline gives CDR1 SEHNR, CDR2 FQNEAQ (reference sequence). The CDR3 sequence is CASSLDGREAGYTF. DNA for the CDR3: TGTGCCAGCAGCTTAGACGGCAGGGAAGCTGGCTACACCTTC.

The chain combines TRBV4-1 with TRBJ2-1; D gene uncertain. The germline gives CDR1 MGHRA, CDR2 YSYEKL. Trimming took off 0 bases at V and 10 bases at J, with 7 bases between the two ends. The CDR3 runs 12 residues. The CDR3 coding sequence is TGCGCCAGCAGCCAAGATCCGCGGGAGCAGTTCTTC. Its protein is CASSQDPREQFF.

The rearrangement links TRBV5-1 to TRBJ2-1; 12 bases line up with TRBD2. V was pared by 0 bases and J by 0 bases, with 1 base of the junction left unmatched. This CDR3 comprises 17 residues. Germline lookup yields CDR1 SGHRS and CDR2 YFSETQ. The CDR3 coding sequence is TGCGCCAGCAGCTTGGGGGGACTAGCGGGCTCCTACAATGAGCAGTTCTTC. It translates to CASSLGGLAGSYNEQFF.

V is TRBV7-8 and J is TRBJ2-3, with TRBD1 identical over 9 bases. This CDR3 contains 16 residues. Trimming took 3 bases from V and 1 from J; bases not matched to a gene: 5. Germline-derived CDR1 and CDR2 are SGHVS and FQNEAQ. CDR3 bases: TGTGCCAGCAGCTTCAGACAGGGGGTGGGCACAGATACGCAGTATTTT. It codes for CASSFRQGVGTDTQYF.